Listed below are T cell receptor beta chains from one sample, sequenced in a study of T cell changes during pregnancy in multiple sclerosis. TCRdb keeps only in-frame clones here, not all; method: immunoSEQ multiplex PCR. The table has about 46,000 clones, around 93% seen once; the top ten hold roughly 4.7%. Sequencing was performed on CD8+ T cells from peripheral blood mononuclear cells, taken in the first trimester of pregnancy. The receptors stem from a female donor with multiple sclerosis, enrolled in a pregnancy study. Each CDR3 is given with its conserved first and last residue. The order of the fields is D gene, J gene, V gene, clone size, CDR3 DNA, CDR3 protein. A D gene is named only where the DNA matches it firmly. Rows may omit the clone size; those that give it use once, few, many or a size class.

D: TRBD2; J: TRBJ2-1; V: TRBV7-6; size: .; DNA: TGTGCCAGCAGCTTAGCCCGCGGTAGCGGGGGGGACAATGAGCAGTTCTTC; CDR3: CASSLARGSGGDNEQFF
D: .; J: TRBJ2-5; V: TRBV2; size: .; DNA: TGTGCCAGCAGTGAGCAGGGGCAATTAGAGACCCAGTACTTC; CDR3: CASSEQGQLETQYF
D: TRBD2; J: TRBJ2-7; V: TRBV27; size: .; DNA: TGTGCCAGCAGCCACGGGACTAGCGGGTCTTACGAGCAGTACTTC; CDR3: CASSHGTSGSYEQYF
D: TRBD1; J: TRBJ2-7; V: TRBV27; size: once; DNA: TGTGCCAGCAGCCCGACAGGGGGTTCCTACGAGCAGTACTTC; CDR3: CASSPTGGSYEQYF
D: .; J: TRBJ1-5; V: TRBV6-5; size: .; DNA: TGTGCCAGCAGTTACTCGTTCGGTCAGCCCCAGCATTTT; CDR3: CASSYSFGQPQHF
D: TRBD1; J: TRBJ2-5; V: TRBV5-4; size: .; DNA: TGTGCCAGCAGCGAAGTACAGGGGATGGGAGAGACCCAGTACTTC; CDR3: CASSEVQGMGETQYF
D: TRBD1; J: TRBJ2-1; V: TRBV7-9; size: once; DNA: TGTGCCAGCAGCTTATTGGCCGGGACAGGTTACAATGAGCAGTTCTTC; CDR3: CASSLLAGTGYNEQFF
D: .; J: TRBJ2-7; V: TRBV5-1; size: .; DNA: TGCGCCAGCAGCGCGGGCCCGGCGCCCGAGCAGTACTTC; CDR3: CASSAGPAPEQYF
D: TRBD2; J: TRBJ2-7; V: TRBV7-6; size: .; DNA: TGTGCCAGCACCTCCCGGGGGGAATCCTACGAGCAGTACTTC; CDR3: CASTSRGESYEQYF
D: TRBD1; J: TRBJ2-7; V: TRBV7-6; size: .; DNA: TGTGCCAGCAGCTTAACAGGGGGCAGGGGCATCTACGAGCAGTACTTC; CDR3: CASSLTGGRGIYEQYF
D: .; J: TRBJ1-2; V: TRBV11-3; size: .; DNA: TGTGCCGCACCGGGACATATAGCCTATGGCTACACCTTC; CDR3: CAAPGHIAYGYTF
D: TRBD1; J: TRBJ2-6; V: TRBV5-8; size: .; DNA: TGTGCCAGCAGCTTGACGGGACAGGGTGGGTCTGGGGCCAACGTCCTGACTTTC; CDR3: CASSLTGQGGSGANVLTF
D: .; J: TRBJ1-1; V: TRBV14; size: .; DNA: TGTGCCAGCAGCCAACGGGATCGCTTGAACACTGAAGCTTTCTTT; CDR3: CASSQRDRLNTEAFF
D: TRBD1; J: TRBJ2-2; V: TRBV7-7; size: .; DNA: TGTGCCAGCAGCTTATCACCAGGGACAGGGAAGGAGACCGGGGAGCTGTTTTTT; CDR3: CASSLSPGTGKETGELFF
D: TRBD1; J: TRBJ1-5; V: TRBV7-9; size: .; DNA: TGTGCCAGCAGCGGGACAGGGGGCGATCAGCCCCAGCATTTT; CDR3: CASSGTGGDQPQHF
D: TRBD2; J: TRBJ2-1; V: TRBV7-8; size: .; DNA: TGTGCCAGCAGCTTAGAGACTAGCGGGAATACCAATGAGCAGTTCTTC; CDR3: CASSLETSGNTNEQFF
D: TRBD1; J: TRBJ1-2; V: TRBV4-3; size: .; DNA: TGCGCCAGCAGCCAAGACGGGGCTTTCAGCGGGACAGGCCTCTATGGCTACACCTTC; CDR3: CASSQDGAFSGTGLYGYTF
D: TRBD1; J: TRBJ1-1; V: TRBV2; size: .; DNA: TGTGCCAGCAGTGACATACTCAAGGACAGGGATACTTTCTTT; CDR3: CASSDILKDRDTFF
D: TRBD2; J: TRBJ2-1; V: TRBV4-1; size: .; DNA: TGCGCCAGCAGCCACATAGCGGGAGGGCCGGAAAATGAGCAGTTCTTC; CDR3: CASSHIAGGPENEQFF
D: .; J: TRBJ2-1; V: TRBV11-2; size: .; DNA: TGTGCCAGCAGCTTAGAAGGGGTGGGATTCTCCTACAATGAGCAGTTCTTC; CDR3: CASSLEGVGFSYNEQFF
D: TRBD2; J: TRBJ2-2; V: TRBV7-6; size: .; DNA: TGTGCCAGCAGCTTAGAGCTAGCGGGAGCTTCCGGGGAGCTGTTTTTT; CDR3: CASSLELAGASGELFF
D: TRBD1; J: TRBJ2-7; V: TRBV7-8; size: once; DNA: TGTGCCAGCAGCTTGACCCCGGGACAGTCCTCCTACGAGCAGTACTTC; CDR3: CASSLTPGQSSYEQYF
D: TRBD1; J: TRBJ1-2; V: TRBV7-9; size: .; DNA: TGTGCCAGCAGCTTACCAGGGGGCCGAGGCTACACCTTC; CDR3: CASSLPGGRGYTF
D: TRBD1; J: TRBJ2-2; V: TRBV9; size: .; DNA: TGTGCCAGCAGCCTCTGGGACAGGGATGACGGGGAGCTGTTTTTT; CDR3: CASSLWDRDDGELFF
D: .; J: TRBJ2-1; V: TRBV7-6; size: once; DNA: TGTGCCAGCAGCCCCCAGGGCCTGGGGCCCAATGAGCAGTTCTTC; CDR3: CASSPQGLGPNEQFF
D: .; J: TRBJ2-1; V: TRBV19; size: .; DNA: TGTGCCAGTAGTATAGTAGGTGAAGGGGATGAGCAGTTCTTC; CDR3: CASSIVGEGDEQFF
D: .; J: TRBJ1-5; V: TRBV4-1; size: .; DNA: TGCGCCAGCAGCCAAGATGGGCGGGGCAATCAGCCCCAGCATTTT; CDR3: CASSQDGRGNQPQHF
D: .; J: TRBJ2-7; V: TRBV11-3; size: .; DNA: TGTGCCAGCAGCTTAGGCGGACTCTACGAGCAGTACTTC; CDR3: CASSLGGLYEQYF
D: .; J: TRBJ2-7; V: TRBV9; size: .; DNA: TGTGCCAGCAGCGACGGTGCGTCCTACGAGCAGTACTTC; CDR3: CASSDGASYEQYF